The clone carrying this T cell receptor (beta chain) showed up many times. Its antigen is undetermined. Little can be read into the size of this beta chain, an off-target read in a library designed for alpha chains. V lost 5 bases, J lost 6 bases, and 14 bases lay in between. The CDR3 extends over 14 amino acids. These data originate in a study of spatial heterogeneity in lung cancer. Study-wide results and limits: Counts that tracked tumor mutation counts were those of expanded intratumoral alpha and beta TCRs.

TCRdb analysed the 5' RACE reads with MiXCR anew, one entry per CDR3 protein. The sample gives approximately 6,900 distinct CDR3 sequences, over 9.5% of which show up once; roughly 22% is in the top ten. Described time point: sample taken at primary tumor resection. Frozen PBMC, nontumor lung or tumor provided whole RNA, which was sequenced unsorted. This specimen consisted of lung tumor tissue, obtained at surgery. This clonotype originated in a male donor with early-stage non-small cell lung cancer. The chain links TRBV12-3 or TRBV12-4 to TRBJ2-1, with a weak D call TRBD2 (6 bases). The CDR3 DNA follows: TGTGCCAGCAGTCCGACTAGTGGATTCAATGAGCAGTTCTTC. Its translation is CASSPTSGFNEQFF.